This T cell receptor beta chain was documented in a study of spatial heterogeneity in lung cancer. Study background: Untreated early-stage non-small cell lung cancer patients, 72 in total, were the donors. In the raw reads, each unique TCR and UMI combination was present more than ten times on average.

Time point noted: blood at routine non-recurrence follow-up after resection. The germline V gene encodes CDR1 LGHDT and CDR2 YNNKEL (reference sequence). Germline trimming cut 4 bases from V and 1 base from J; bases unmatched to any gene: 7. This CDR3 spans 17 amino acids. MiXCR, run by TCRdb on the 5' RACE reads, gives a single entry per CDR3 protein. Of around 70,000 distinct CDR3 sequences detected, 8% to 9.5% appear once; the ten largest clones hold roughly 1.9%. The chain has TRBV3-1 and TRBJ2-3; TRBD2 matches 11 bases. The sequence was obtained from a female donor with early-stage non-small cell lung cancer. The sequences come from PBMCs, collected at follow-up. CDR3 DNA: TGTGCCAGCAGCCTTAGCGGGAGGGCCGCTCGCACAGATACGCAGTATTTT. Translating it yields CASSLSGRAARTDTQYF.